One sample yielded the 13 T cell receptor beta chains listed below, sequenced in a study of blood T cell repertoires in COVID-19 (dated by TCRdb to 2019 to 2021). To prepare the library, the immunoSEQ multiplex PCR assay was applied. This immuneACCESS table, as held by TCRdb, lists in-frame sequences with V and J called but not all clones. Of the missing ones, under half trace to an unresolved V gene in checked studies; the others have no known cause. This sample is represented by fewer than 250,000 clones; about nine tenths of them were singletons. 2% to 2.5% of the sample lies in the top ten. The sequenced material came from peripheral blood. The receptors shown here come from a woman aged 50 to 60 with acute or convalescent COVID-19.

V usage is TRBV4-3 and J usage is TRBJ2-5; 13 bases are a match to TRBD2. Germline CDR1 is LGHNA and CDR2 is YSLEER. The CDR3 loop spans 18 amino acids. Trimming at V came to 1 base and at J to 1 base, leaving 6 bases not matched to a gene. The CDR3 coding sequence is TGCGCCAGCAGCCAAGCACTAGCGGGAGGGCCCATCCAAGAGACCCAGTACTTC. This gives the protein CASSQALAGGPIQETQYF.

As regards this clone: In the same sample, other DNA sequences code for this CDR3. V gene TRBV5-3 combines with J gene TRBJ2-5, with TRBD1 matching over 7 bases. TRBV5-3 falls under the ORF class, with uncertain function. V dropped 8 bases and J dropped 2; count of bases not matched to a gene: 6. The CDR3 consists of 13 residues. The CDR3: CARPRDRQETQYF. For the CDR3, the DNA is TGTGCCAGGCCCCGGGACAGACAAGAGACCCAGTACTTC.

The CDR3 DNA reads as TGTGCCAGCAGTGAAGGAGGATACGAGCAGTACTTC. It specifies CASSEGGYEQYF. J is TRBJ2-7 and V is TRBV2; D unresolved. The germline gives CDR1 SNHLY, CDR2 FYNNEI. Trimming left V 1 base short and J 4 bases short, with 5 bases between. This CDR3 contains 12 residues.

The CDR3 DNA is TGTGCCAGCAGCGTAGAAGGAACAGGGGCCTATGGCTACACCTTC. The encoded protein is CASSVEGTGAYGYTF. The V gene is TRBV9, the J gene TRBJ1-2, with 7 positions matching TRBD1. The germline V gene encodes CDR1 SGDLS and CDR2 YYNGEE. V lost 0 bases and J lost 4; bases outside the gene matches: 6. The CDR3 spans 15 residues.

The CDR3: CASSPRDRGPETQYF. CDR3 DNA sequence: TGCGCCAGCAGTCCCCGGGACAGGGGGCCAGAGACCCAGTACTTC. The chain recombines TRBV23-1 with TRBJ2-5; the match to TRBD1 covers 12 bases. TRBV23-1 is an open reading frame, and its role is uncertain. This CDR3 is built from 15 residues. The V gene end was trimmed by 4 bases and the J gene end by 4 bases; junction bases not matched to a gene: 4.

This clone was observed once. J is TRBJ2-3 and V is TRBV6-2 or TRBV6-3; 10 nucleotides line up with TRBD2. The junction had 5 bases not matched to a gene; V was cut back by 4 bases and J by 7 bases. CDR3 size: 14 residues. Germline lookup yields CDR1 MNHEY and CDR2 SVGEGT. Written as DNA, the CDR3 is TGTGCCAGCAGTTTCTTACTAGCGGGACATACGCAGTATTTT. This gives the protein CASSFLLAGHTQYF.

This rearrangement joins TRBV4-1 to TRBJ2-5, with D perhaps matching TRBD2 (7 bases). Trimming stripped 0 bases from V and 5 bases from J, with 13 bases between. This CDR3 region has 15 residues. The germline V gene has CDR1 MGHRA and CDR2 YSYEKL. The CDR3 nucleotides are TGCGCCAGCAGCCAAGAGTGGGGGGGCGGTGAGACCCAGTACTTC. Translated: CASSQEWGGGETQYF.

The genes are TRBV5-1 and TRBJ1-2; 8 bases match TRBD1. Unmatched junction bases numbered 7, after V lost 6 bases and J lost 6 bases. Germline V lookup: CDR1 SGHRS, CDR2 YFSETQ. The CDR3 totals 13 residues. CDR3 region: CASTHTGGDGYTF. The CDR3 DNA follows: TGCGCCAGCACGCACACAGGGGGAGATGGCTACACCTTC. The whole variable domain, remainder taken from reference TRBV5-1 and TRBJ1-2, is KAGVTQTPRYLIKTRGQQVTLSCSPISGHRSVSWYQQTPGQGLQFLFEYFSETQRNKGNFPGRFSGRQFSNSRSEMNVSTLELGDSALYLCASTHTGGDGYTFGSGTRLTVV.

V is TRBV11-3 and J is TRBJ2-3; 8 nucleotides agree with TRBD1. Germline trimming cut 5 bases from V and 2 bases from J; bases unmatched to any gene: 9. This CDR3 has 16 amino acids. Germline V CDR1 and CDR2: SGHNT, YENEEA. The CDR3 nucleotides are TGTGCCAGCAGCCCGGGGGACAGGATGAACACAGATACGCAGTATTTT. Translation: CASSPGDRMNTDTQYF.

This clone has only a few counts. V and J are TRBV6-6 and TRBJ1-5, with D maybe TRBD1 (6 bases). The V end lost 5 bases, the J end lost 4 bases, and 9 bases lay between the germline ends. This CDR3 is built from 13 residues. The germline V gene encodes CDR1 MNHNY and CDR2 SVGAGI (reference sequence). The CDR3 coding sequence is TGTGCCAGCAGTCGGACAGAAAATCAGCCCCAGCATTTT. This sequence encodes CASSRTENQPQHF.

The CDR3 region is CASGGLAGAYNEQFF. The CDR3 nucleotides read TGTGCCAGCGGGGGACTAGCGGGAGCTTACAATGAGCAGTTCTTC. The chain joins TRBV7-2 to TRBJ2-1; 14 positions agree with TRBD2. The CDR3 is 15 amino acids. Germline V gene sequence: CDR1 SGHTA, CDR2 FQGNSA. With V trimmed by 8 bases and J by 4 bases, 4 bases remained unmatched.

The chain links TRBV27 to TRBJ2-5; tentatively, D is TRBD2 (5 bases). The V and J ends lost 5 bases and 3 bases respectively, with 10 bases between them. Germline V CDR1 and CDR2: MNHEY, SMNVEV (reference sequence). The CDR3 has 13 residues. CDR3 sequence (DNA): TGTGCCAGCAGTCAGAGGGTAGAAGAGACCCAGTACTTC. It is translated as CASSQRVEETQYF.

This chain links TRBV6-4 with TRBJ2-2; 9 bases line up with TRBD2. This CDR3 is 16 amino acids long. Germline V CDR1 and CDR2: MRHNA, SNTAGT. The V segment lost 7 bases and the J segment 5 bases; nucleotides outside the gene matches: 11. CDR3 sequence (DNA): TGTGCCAGCAAACGAAGAGCGGGGGGTGGTACCGGGGAGCTGTTTTTT. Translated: CASKRRAGGGTGELFF.